The 14 T cell receptor beta chains in this list originate from one sample, sequenced in a study of long-term antiretroviral therapy in people with HIV. Survey-level resolution applied to immunoSEQ assay v3.0. Sequenced by immunoSEQ multiplex PCR; TCRdb stores in-frame clones only, minus some. This sample has about 17,000 clones, with 79% found just once. This specimen consisted of unsorted PBMCs, obtained at the start of antiretroviral therapy. These TCRs come from a man in his thirties or forties with HIV.

This chain links TRBV30 with TRBJ2-3; D gene unclear. The CDR3 runs to 12 residues. The germline V gene encodes CDR1 GTSNPN and CDR2 SVGIG (reference sequence). Between the trimmed V and J ends, which lost 0 bases and 4 bases, there was a span of 5 bases. CDR3 amino acids: CAWSVISDTQYF. The CDR3 DNA reads TGTGCCTGGAGTGTAATCTCAGATACGCAGTATTTT.

This clone has just one count. The gene calls are TRBV6-1 and TRBJ2-3; D possibly matches TRBD1 or TRBD2 (5 bases each). V was cut by 4 bases and J by 1 base, with 12 bases left in between. The CDR3 totals 15 residues. Germline values: CDR1 MNHNS, CDR2 SASEGT. CDR3 in amino acids: CASSAMGVGTDTQYF. As DNA, the CDR3 is TGTGCCAGCAGTGCCATGGGGGTTGGCACAGATACGCAGTATTTT.

This clone occurred once. The chain uses TRBV28 and TRBJ2-7; D possibly corresponds to TRBD2 (5 bases). The CDR3 runs to 15 residues. CDR1 is MDHEN and CDR2 is SYDVKM in the germline V gene. Trimming removed 6 bases from V and 2 bases from J, with 17 bases in between. CDR3 DNA: TGTGCCAGCAGCCCGGGATTCCATTTAGCCTACGAGCAGTACTTC. Its protein product is CASSPGFHLAYEQYF.

This clone is termed medium-sized. The V gene is TRBV5-5, the J gene TRBJ2-1; D is uncertain. The germline CDR1 and CDR2 sequences are SGHKS and YYEKEE (reference sequence). This CDR3 has 15 amino acids. V dropped 2 bases and J dropped 0 bases, with 9 bases sitting between them. In nucleotides, the CDR3 is TGTGCCAGCAGCTTTCGCTTGAGCTCCTACAATGAGCAGTTCTTC. Translated: CASSFRLSSYNEQFF.

J is TRBJ2-1 and V is TRBV5-1; D not resolved. V was trimmed by 0 bases and J by 0 bases, leaving 10 bases between them. Germline V gene lookup returns CDR1 SGHRS and CDR2 YFSETQ. The CDR3 is 16 residues long. The CDR3 nucleotides are TGCGCCAGCAGCTTGGCCCATATGGACTCCTACAATGAGCAGTTCTTC. Its protein is CASSLAHMDSYNEQFF.

This rearrangement joins TRBV5-4 to TRBJ1-6; 12 bases are shared with TRBD1. V gave up 2 bases and J gave up 7 bases; unmatched junction bases: 4. CDR1 and CDR2 (germline): SGHNT, YYREEE (reference sequence). The CDR3 length is 16 residues. The CDR3 DNA sequence: TGTGCCAGCAGCTTTGGGACAGGGGGCCTGAATTCACCCCTCCACTTT. As protein: CASSFGTGGLNSPLHF.

The chain carries TRBV10-3 and TRBJ1-1; TRBD1 is a possible D gene (5 bases). Germline-derived CDR1 and CDR2 are ENHRY and SYGVKD. This CDR3 has 13 amino acids. Trimming took off 8 bases at V and 0 bases at J, with 10 bases between the two ends. The CDR3 DNA reads as TGTGCCATCTCGGGGGGAATGAACACTGAAGCTTTCTTT. Its translation is CAISGGMNTEAFF.

This clone has only a few counts. CDR3 in DNA: TGTGCCAGCCTACTAGAGGGACACGGGGGCACTGAAGCTTTCTTT. Its translation is CASLLEGHGGTEAFF. J is TRBJ1-1 and V is TRBV19; perhaps TRBD1 as D (6 bases). The CDR3 runs to 15 residues. Germline CDR1 is LNHDA and CDR2 is SQIVND (reference sequence). Trimming pared 9 bases from V and 4 bases from J, leaving 21 bases between.

V usage is TRBV6-6 and J usage is TRBJ2-3, with 8 bases that match TRBD2. Per germline, CDR1 MNHNY and CDR2 SVGAGI (reference sequence). The CDR3 runs 14 residues. After removal of 4 bases from V and 9 bases from J, the junction contained 9 bases not matched to a gene. The CDR3, as DNA: TGTGCCAGCAGTTCTGAGCGGGGGTACCTAACGCAGTATTTT. This codes for CASSSERGYLTQYF.

V gene TRBV4-1 combines with J gene TRBJ2-1; 15 bases are shared with TRBD2. CDR1 is MGHRA, CDR2 YSYEKL, per germline. Unmatched junction bases numbered 16, after V lost 0 bases and J lost 4 bases. The CDR3 spans 22 residues. The CDR3 DNA is TGCGCCAGCAGCCAAGATTCCAGTTGGACTAGCGGGGGGGCATTGACTTACAATGAGCAGTTCTTC. This encodes CASSQDSSWTSGGALTYNEQFF.

The chain's CDR3 is CASSGLAGPQETQYF. CDR3 coding DNA: TGTGCCAGCAGTGGACTAGCGGGGCCTCAAGAGACCCAGTACTTC. The genes are TRBV6-6 and TRBJ2-5; 12 bases fit TRBD2. This CDR3 has 15 amino acids. V trimming: 5 bases; J trimming: 2 bases; junction bases outside the gene matches: 3. Germline loops: CDR1 MNHNY, CDR2 SVGAGI (reference sequence).

V is TRBV2 and J is TRBJ1-2; D might be TRBD1 (5 bases). Germline CDR1 SNHLY, CDR2 FYNNEI. CDR3 length: 14 amino acids. V dropped 5 bases and J dropped 0 bases, with 10 bases sitting between them. The CDR3 here is CASSYGGANYGYTF. CDR3 nucleotide sequence: TGTGCCAGCAGTTACGGGGGAGCTAACTATGGCTACACCTTC.

The chain links TRBV19 to TRBJ2-7, with D perhaps matching TRBD2 (5 bases). This CDR3 contains 16 residues. Germline loops: CDR1 LNHDA, CDR2 SQIVND (reference sequence). V lost 5 bases, J lost 0 bases, and 17 bases lay in between. This CDR3 reads CASSPGGGRSSYEQYF. In DNA, the CDR3 is TGTGCCAGTAGTCCCGGAGGCGGGCGGAGCTCCTACGAGCAGTACTTC.

This sequence joins TRBV19 and TRBJ2-7; the D gene is possibly TRBD2 (6 bases). CDR3 size: 15 residues. Germline CDR1 reads LNHDA; CDR2 reads SQIVND (reference sequence). V lost 6 bases and J 1 base, leaving 16 bases between the germline ends. The CDR3 DNA sequence: TGTGCCAGTAGCCTCCCGGGGACTGAATCCTACGAGCAGTACTTC. The encoded protein is CASSLPGTESYEQYF.